Given below is one T cell receptor (beta chain) in context. No antigen is known for it. This specimen comes from a study of siplizumab effects on memory and regulatory T cells. General study results and limits: To unstimulated subsets, only a minor fraction of alloreactive clones could be mapped. Proliferating Tregs' suppressive function in siplizumab cultures went unconfirmed.

This CDR3 is built from 16 residues. The assay was immunoSEQ multiplex PCR, and TCRdb's table has in-frame clones only and misses some. The sample lists some 90,000 clones; over 80% were seen once. This chain uses TRBV21-1 with TRBJ2-1; TRBD2 was called by the table and not checked on the DNA. TRBV21-1 is labeled a pseudogene. The TCR originated in a human donor in good health. Sequencing was performed on CD4+ T cells sorted from blood. CDR3 protein: CASSIKRDSSYNEQFF. The CDR3, as DNA: TGTGCCAGCAGTATAAAGCGTGATAGCTCCTACAATGAGCAGTTCTTC.